The present T cell receptor beta chain was sequenced within a study of blood T cell repertoires in COVID-19. The ends lost 4 bases at V and 7 bases at J; junction bases unmatched: 3. The CDR3 has 12 amino acids. Clones were read by immunoSEQ multiplex PCR, and TCRdb kept only the in-frame ones, dropping some. The repertoire holds around 470,000 clones, with around 91% as singletons. The clonotype was recovered from a young man who had recovered from COVID-19. This chain connects TRBV12-3 or TRBV12-4 to TRBJ1-2, with TRBD1 identical over 7 bases. The sequencing input was PBMCs or T cells enriched from blood (not recorded which). CDR3 nucleotide sequence: TGTGCCAGCAGTTCCTCAGGGGGTGGCTACACCTTC. As protein: CASSSSGGGYTF.